This entry is about one T cell receptor (beta chain). This record comes from a study of cytomegalovirus exposure and HLA in healthy donors. The repertoire was sequenced with immunoSEQ multiplex PCR; TCRdb's copy has only in-frame clones and lacks some. The table has some 190,000 clones, about nine tenths seen once; the top ten hold about 7.7%. This CDR3 is 15 amino acids long. Germline V gives CDR1 MDHEN, CDR2 SYDVKM. The V and J ends lost 3 bases and 3 bases respectively, with 15 bases between them. Sequences were obtained from PBMCs. This TCR derives from a man aged 30 to 39 in good health and CMV-seropositive. The rearrangement uses TRBV28 and TRBJ2-7; a weak D match, TRBD2 (6 bases). The CDR3 region has the DNA TGTGCCAGCAGTTTTGGGTCTAGCGCATACTACGAGCAGTACTTC. As protein: CASSFGSSAYYEQYF.